The entry below describes one TCR beta chain. Antigen unknown. This sample is drawn from a study of shared clonotypes between healthy human individuals. Study-wide background: Serving as donors were two women and three men, whose ages spanned 18 to 49. General observations from the study: Naive subsets generally had larger estimated richness than memory subsets.

Here immunoSEQ multiplex PCR was the method, and the copy in TCRdb shows in-frame clones only, minus some. The data hold 2.3 million or so clones, with 93% observed a single time. The trim removed 4 bases at V and 5 bases at J, leaving 7 bases unmatched. CDR1 is MNHEY, CDR2 SVGAGI, per germline. CDR3 length equals 14 residues. The sequence was obtained from a man younger than 35 in good health. Some clones in this sample may be carry-over from other donors' samples. The sequenced sample was naive CD4+ T cells from PBMCs. Sample subset: CD45RA+ positively selected. The V and J genes are TRBV6-5 and TRBJ2-7; TRBD1 matches 8 bases. The CDR3 region has the DNA TGTGCCAGCAGTTCGTCCCAGGGGGCGGACGAGCAGTACTTC. It translates to CASSSSQGADEQYF.